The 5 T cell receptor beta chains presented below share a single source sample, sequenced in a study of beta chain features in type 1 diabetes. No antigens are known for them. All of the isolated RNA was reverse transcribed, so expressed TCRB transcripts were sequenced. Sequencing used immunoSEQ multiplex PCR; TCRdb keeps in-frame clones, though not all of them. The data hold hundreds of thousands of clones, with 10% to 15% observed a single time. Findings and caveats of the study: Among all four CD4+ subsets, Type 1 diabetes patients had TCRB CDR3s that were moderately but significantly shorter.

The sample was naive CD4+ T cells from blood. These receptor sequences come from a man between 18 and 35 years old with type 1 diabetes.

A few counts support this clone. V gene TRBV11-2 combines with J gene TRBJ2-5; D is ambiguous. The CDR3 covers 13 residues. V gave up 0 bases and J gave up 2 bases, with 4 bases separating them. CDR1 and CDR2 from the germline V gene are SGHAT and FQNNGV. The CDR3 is CASSLDQQETQYF. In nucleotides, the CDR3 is TGTGCCAGCAGCTTAGATCAGCAAGAGACCCAGTACTTC. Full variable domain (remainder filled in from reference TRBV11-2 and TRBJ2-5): EAGVAQSPRYKIIEKRQSVAFWCNPISGHATLYWYQQILGQGPKLLIQFQNNGVVDDSQLPKDRFSAERLKGVDSTLKIQPAKLEDSAVYLCASSLDQQETQYFGPGTRLLVL.

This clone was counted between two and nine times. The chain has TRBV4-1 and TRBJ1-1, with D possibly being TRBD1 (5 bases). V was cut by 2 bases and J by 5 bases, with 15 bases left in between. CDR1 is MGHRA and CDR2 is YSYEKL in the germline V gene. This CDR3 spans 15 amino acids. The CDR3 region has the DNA TGCGCCAGCAGCCAACAGACAGCCTCGGGTACTGAAGCTTTCTTT. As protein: CASSQQTASGTEAFF.

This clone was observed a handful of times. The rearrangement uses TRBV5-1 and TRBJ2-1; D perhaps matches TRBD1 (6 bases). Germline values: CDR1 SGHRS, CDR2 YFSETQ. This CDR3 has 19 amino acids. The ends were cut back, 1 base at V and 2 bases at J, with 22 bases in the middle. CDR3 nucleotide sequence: TGCGCCAGCAGCTTGAGCTCACAGGGAAGCCCCGCAACCTACAATGAGCAGTTCTTC. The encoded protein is CASSLSSQGSPATYNEQFF.

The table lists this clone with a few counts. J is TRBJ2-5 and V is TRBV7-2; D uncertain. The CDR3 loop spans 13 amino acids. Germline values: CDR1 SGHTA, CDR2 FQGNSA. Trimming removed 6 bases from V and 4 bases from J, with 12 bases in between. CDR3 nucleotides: TGTGCCAGCAGTTCCTACGGACCAGAGACCCAGTACTTC. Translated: CASSSYGPETQYF.

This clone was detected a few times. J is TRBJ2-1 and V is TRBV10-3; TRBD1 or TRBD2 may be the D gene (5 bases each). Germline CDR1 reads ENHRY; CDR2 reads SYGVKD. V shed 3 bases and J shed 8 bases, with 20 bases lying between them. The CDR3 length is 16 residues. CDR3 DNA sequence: TGTGCCATCAGTGATATAATTTCAGACAGCGGCTATGAGCAGTTCTTC. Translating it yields CAISDIISDSGYEQFF.